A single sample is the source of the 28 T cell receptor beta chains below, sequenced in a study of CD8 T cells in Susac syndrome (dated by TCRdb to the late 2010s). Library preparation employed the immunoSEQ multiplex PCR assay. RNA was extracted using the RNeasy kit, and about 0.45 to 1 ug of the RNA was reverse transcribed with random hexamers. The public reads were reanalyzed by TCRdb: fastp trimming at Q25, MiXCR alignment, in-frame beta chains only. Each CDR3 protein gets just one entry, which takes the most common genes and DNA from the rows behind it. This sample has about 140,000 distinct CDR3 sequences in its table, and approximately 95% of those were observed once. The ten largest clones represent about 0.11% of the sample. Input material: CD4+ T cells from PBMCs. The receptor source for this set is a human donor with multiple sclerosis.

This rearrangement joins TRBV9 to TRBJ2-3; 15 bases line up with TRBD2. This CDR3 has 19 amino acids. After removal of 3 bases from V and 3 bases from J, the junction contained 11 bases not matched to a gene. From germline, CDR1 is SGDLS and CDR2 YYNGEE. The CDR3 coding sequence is TGTGCCAGCAGCGCGCTGGGACTAGCGGGGGGTCAAAAAACAGATACGCAGTATTTT. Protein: CASSALGLAGGQKTDTQYF.

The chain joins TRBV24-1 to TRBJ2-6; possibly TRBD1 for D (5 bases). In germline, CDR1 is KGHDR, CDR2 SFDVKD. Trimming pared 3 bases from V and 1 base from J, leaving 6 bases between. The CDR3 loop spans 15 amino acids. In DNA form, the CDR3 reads TGTGCCACCAGTGATGCAGGGTCTGGGGCCAACGTCCTGACTTTC. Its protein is CATSDAGSGANVLTF.

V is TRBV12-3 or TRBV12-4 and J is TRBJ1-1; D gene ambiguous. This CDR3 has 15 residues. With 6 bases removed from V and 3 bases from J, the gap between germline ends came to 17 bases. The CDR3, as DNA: TGTGCCAGCAGCTATGGGATCTCTGGGTACACTGAAGCTTTCTTT. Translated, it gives CASSYGISGYTEAFF.

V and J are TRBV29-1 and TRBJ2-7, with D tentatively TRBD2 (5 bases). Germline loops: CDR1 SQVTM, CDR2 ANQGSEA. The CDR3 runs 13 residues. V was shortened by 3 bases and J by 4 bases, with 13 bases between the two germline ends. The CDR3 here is CSVDRETGYEQYF. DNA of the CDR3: TGCAGCGTTGATCGCGAGACGGGATACGAGCAGTACTTC.

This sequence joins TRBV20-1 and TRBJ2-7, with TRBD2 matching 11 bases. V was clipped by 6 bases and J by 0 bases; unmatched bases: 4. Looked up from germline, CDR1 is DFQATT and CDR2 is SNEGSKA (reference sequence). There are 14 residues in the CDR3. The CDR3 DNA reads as TGCAGTGCGTTAGCGGGAGGGTACTCCTACGAGCAGTACTTC. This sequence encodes CSALAGGYSYEQYF.

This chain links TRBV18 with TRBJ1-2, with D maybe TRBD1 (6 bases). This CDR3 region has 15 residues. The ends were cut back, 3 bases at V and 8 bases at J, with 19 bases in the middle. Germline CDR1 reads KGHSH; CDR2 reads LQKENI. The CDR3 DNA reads TGTGCCAGCTCACCGGACACCCGAGGGGGAAACGGCTACACCTTC. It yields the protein CASSPDTRGGNGYTF. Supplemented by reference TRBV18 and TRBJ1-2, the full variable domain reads NAGVMQNPRHLVRRRGQEARLRCSPMKGHSHVYWYRQLPEEGLKFMVYLQKENIIDESGMPKERFSAEFPKEGPSILRIQQVVRGDSAAYFCASSPDTRGGNGYTFGSGTRLTVV.

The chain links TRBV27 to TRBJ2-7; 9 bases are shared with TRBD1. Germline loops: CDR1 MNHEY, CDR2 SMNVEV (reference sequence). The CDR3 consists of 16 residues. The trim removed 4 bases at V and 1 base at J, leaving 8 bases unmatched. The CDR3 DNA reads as TGTGCCAGCAGTTCATGGACAGGGGCTCGGTCCTACGAGCAGTACTTC. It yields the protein CASSSWTGARSYEQYF.

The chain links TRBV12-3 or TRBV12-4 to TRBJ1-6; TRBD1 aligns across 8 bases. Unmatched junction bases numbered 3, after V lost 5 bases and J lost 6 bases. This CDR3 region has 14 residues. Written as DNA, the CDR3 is TGTGCCAGCAGTGGGACAGGCCCTAATTCACCCCTCCACTTT. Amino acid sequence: CASSGTGPNSPLHF.

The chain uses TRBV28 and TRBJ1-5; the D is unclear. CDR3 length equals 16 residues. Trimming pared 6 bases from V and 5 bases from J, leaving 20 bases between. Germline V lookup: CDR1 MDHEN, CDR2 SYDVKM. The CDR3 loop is CASRAPEGGPYQPQHF. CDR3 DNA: TGTGCCAGCAGAGCCCCGGAGGGAGGACCATATCAGCCCCAGCATTTT.

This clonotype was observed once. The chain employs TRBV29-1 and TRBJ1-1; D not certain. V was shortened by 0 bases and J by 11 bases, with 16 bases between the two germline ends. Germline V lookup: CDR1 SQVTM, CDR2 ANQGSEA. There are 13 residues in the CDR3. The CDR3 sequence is CSVEEFGVGGAFF. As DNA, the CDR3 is TGCAGCGTTGAAGAATTCGGGGTGGGAGGTGCTTTCTTT.

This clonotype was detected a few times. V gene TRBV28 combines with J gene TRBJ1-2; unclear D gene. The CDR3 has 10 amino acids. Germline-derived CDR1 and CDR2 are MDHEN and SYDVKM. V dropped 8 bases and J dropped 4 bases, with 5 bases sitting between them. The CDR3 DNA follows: TGTGCCAGCGGTCCCTATGGCTACACCTTC. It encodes CASGPYGYTF.

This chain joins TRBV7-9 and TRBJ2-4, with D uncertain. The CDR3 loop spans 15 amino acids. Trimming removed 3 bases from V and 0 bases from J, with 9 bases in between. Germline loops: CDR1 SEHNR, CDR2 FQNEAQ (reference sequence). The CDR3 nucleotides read TGTGCCAGCAGCTTGGCAACACTAGCCAAAAACATTCAGTACTTC. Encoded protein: CASSLATLAKNIQYF.

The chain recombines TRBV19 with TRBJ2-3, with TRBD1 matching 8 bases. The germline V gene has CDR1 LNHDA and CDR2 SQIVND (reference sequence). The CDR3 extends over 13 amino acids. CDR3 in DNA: TGTGTGAGCCGGGACAGGAGCACAGATACGCAGTATTTT. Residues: CVSRDRSTDTQYF.

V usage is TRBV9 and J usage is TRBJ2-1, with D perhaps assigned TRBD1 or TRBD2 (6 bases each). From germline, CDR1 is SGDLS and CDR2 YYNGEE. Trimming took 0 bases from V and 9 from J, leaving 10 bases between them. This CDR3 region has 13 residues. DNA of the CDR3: TGTGCCAGCAGCGTAGGGGGGGCCAGTGAGCAGTTCTTC. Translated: CASSVGGASEQFF.

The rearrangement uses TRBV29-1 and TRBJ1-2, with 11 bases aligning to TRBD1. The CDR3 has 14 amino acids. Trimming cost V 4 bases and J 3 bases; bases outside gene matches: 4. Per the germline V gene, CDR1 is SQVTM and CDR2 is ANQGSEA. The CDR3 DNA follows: TGCAGCGTTGTCGGACAGGGGGCGGACTATGGCTACACCTTC. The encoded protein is CSVVGQGADYGYTF.

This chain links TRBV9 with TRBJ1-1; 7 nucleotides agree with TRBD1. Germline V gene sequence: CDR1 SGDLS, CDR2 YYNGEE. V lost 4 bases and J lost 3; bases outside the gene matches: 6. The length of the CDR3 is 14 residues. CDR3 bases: TGTGCCAGCAGCCCTAGGGGGCTGGACACTGAAGCTTTCTTT. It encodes CASSPRGLDTEAFF.

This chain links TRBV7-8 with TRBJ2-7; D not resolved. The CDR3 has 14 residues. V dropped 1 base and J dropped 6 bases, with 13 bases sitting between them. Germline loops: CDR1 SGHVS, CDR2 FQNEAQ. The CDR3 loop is CASSLGSYVSEQYF. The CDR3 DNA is TGTGCCAGCAGCTTAGGCAGCTATGTCAGCGAGCAGTACTTC.

CDR3 in amino acids: CASTLGQAANYGYTF. In DNA form, the CDR3 reads TGTGCCAGCACCCTGGGGCAGGCCGCTAACTATGGCTACACCTTC. The V call is TRBV28, the J call TRBJ1-2, with a possible D match to TRBD1 (5 bases). Germline CDR1 and CDR2: MDHEN and SYDVKM. The CDR3 length is 15 residues. With 7 bases removed from V and 0 bases from J, the gap between germline ends came to 15 bases.

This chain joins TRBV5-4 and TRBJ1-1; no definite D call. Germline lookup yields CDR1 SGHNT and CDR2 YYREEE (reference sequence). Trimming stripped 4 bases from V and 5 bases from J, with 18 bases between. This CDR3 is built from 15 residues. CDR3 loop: CASSTQQRTSTEAFF. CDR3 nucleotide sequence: TGTGCCAGCAGCACCCAACAGAGGACCTCGACTGAAGCTTTCTTT.

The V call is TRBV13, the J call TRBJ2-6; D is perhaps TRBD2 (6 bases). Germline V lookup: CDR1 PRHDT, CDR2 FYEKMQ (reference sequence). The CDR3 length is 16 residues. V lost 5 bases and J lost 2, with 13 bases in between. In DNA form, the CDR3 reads TGTGCCAGCAGCCCAACGGAGGGGACTGGGGCCAACGTCCTGACTTTC. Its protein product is CASSPTEGTGANVLTF.

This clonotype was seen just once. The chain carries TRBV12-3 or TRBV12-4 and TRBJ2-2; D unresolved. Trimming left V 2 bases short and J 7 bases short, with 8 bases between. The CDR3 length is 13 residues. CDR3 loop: CASSLYVNGELFF. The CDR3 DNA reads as TGTGCCAGCAGTTTATACGTGAACGGGGAGCTGTTTTTT.

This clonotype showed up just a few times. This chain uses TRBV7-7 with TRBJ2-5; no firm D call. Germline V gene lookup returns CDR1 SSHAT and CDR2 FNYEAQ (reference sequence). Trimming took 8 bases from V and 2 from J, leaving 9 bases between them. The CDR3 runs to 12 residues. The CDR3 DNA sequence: TGTGCCAGCGGGCAGAGACAAGAGACCCAGTACTTC. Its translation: CASGQRQETQYF.

The CDR3 sequence is CASSLGGTGVKKQYF. The DNA of the CDR3 is TGTGCCAGCAGCTTAGGAGGAACGGGAGTAAAGAAGCAGTACTTC. This chain connects TRBV7-9 to TRBJ2-7; D perhaps matches TRBD2 (6 bases). From germline, CDR1 is SEHNR and CDR2 FQNEAQ (reference sequence). V lost 1 base to trimming and J lost 8 bases, with 18 bases between them. The CDR3 has 15 amino acids.

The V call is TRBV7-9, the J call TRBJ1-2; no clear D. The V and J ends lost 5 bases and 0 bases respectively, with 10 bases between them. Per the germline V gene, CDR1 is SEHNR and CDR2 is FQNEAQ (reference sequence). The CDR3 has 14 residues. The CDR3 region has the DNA TGTGCCAGCAGCAGCAGTCAGCCTAACTATGGCTACACCTTC. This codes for CASSSSQPNYGYTF.

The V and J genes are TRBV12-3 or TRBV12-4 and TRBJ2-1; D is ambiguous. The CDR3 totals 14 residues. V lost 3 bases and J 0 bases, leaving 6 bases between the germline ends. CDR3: CASSFPPSYNEQFF. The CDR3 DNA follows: TGTGCCAGCAGTTTCCCGCCCTCCTACAATGAGCAGTTCTTC.

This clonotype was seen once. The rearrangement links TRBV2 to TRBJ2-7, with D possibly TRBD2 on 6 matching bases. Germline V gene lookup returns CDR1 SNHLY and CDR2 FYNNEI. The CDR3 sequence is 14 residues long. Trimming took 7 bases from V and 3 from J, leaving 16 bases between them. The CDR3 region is CASNSGGQNYEQYF. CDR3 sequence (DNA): TGTGCCAGCAATTCCGGAGGGCAAAACTACGAGCAGTACTTC.

The CDR3 reads CASSNGESTDTQYF. The DNA of the CDR3 is TGTGCCAGCAGTAACGGGGAAAGCACAGATACGCAGTATTTT. The chain employs TRBV12-3 or TRBV12-4 and TRBJ2-3; maybe TRBD2 (5 bases). This CDR3 contains 14 residues. Trimming stripped 5 bases from V and 0 bases from J, with 9 bases between.

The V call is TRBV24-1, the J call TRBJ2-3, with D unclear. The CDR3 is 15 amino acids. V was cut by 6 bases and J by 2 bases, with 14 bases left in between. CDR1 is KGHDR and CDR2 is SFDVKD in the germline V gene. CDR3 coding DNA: TGTGCCACCAGTACGGTAAAGGGCCTCACAGATACGCAGTATTTT. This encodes CATSTVKGLTDTQYF.